This T cell receptor beta chain was sequenced for a study of EBV T-cell therapy then PD-1 blockade in nasopharyngeal carcinoma. In regard to this clone: Its target is not known.

Treatment denoted: AdE1-LMPpoly-expanded autologous EBV-specific T-cell therapy followed by anti-PD-1 nivolumab. Method: immunoSEQ multiplex PCR; TCRdb's copy keeps in-frame clones and lacks some. The table lists about 17,000 clones, roughly 88% of them singletons. The receptor's source is a man aged 40-55 years with nasopharyngeal carcinoma. Sequencing was performed on CD8+ T cells from blood, taken at day 0 from a patient whose treatment included autologous EBV-specific T cells and nivolumab.

DNA of the CDR3: TGTGCCTTAGAGGGGATAGCCAAAAACATTCAGTACTTC. Translated: CALEGIAKNIQYF. The genes are TRBV30 and TRBJ2-4; D possibly matches TRBD1 or TRBD2 (5 bases each). The V gene lost 7 bases and the J gene lost 0 bases, with 10 bases spanning the gap. The CDR3 spans 13 residues. Germline values: CDR1 GTSNPN, CDR2 SVGIG (reference sequence).